A selection of T cell receptor beta chains follows, all from one sample in a study of cytomegalovirus exposure and HLA in healthy donors. Repertoires were generated with immunoSEQ multiplex PCR, while TCRdb's copy carries only in-frame clones and drops some. This sample has 90,000 to 100,000 clones, with around 79% found just once. The sequenced sample consisted of PBMCs. These receptors were collected from a woman aged 40 to 50 in good health and CMV-seronegative. Both conserved end residues are part of each CDR3. D genes are given only for firm matches. Some rows have no size entry. The others give once, few or many, or a class for an expanded clone.

clone_size	d_call	v_call	j_call	cdr3_nt	cdr3_aa
NA	NA	TRBV4-3	TRBJ1-4	TGCGCCAGCAGCCAATCCCCCACCGGGGGTGGTACAACTAATGAAAAACTGTTTTTT	CASSQSPTGGGTTNEKLFF
NA	NA	TRBV7-6	TRBJ2-3	TGTGCCAGCAGCTTAGGGACTGAAGGTACGCAGTATTTT	CASSLGTEGTQYF
NA	TRBD1	TRBV10-2	TRBJ2-1	TGCGCCAGCAGTTCACCGGGACAGGGGAGGTACAATGAGCAGTTCTTC	CASSSPGQGRYNEQFF
NA	NA	TRBV29-1	TRBJ1-1	TGCAGCGTTCTGGAACAGCAGAACACTGAAGCTTTCTTT	CSVLEQQNTEAFF
few	TRBD2	TRBV4-2	TRBJ2-1	TGTGCCAGCAGCCAAGAGAGGCTCGCCAGCGGGGGCTACAATGAGCAGTTCTTC	CASSQERLASGGYNEQFF
NA	TRBD1	TRBV27	TRBJ2-7	TGTGCCAGCAGTTTTCACAGACAGGGAGATGAGCAGTACTTC	CASSFHRQGDEQYF
NA	NA	TRBV7-2	TRBJ1-5	TGTGCCAGCAGCACCGGGGGTTACAATCAGCCCCAGCATTTT	CASSTGGYNQPQHF
NA	NA	TRBV5-1	TRBJ1-2	TGCGCCAGCAGTCCGACAGTTACTAACTATGGCTACACCTTC	CASSPTVTNYGYTF
few	NA	TRBV6-5	TRBJ1-2	TGTGCCAGCAGACAGAACAATGGCTACACCTTC	CASRQNNGYTF
few	TRBD1	TRBV29-1	TRBJ2-3	TGCAGCGTTGGACAGGGTGGAGATACGCAGTATTTT	CSVGQGGDTQYF
NA	TRBD2	TRBV11-2	TRBJ2-1	TGTGCCAGCAGCTTAGCGCCTAGCGGGGGCAATGAGCAGTTCTTC	CASSLAPSGGNEQFF
NA	NA	TRBV7-6	TRBJ2-2	TGTGCCAGCAGCCACGCTAGCGGGGAGCTGTTTTTT	CASSHASGELFF
NA	NA	TRBV6-1	TRBJ2-2	TGTGCCTTACGGGGAGGTTCCGGGGAGCTGTTTTTT	CALRGGSGELFF
NA	NA	TRBV11-2	TRBJ2-7	TGTGCCAGCAGCCCTGACCGGGGTGGCGAGCAGTACTTC	CASSPDRGGEQYF
NA	NA	TRBV4-3	TRBJ1-2	TGCGCCAGCAGCCAAGAAGATAGGACAGAAAGTCTCTCCGATGGCTACACCTTC	CASSQEDRTESLSDGYTF
NA	NA	TRBV1	TRBJ2-2	TGCACCAGCAGCCAAGCCCCCGGGACTAGCGGAGGGAACACCGGGGAGCTGTTTTTT	CTSSQAPGTSGGNTGELFF
NA	NA	TRBV19	TRBJ1-5	TGTGCCTCGAAAAGCGGCAATCAGCCCCAGCATTTT	CASKSGNQPQHF
once	NA	TRBV13	TRBJ2-2	TGTGCCAGCAGGATTTTAGGGGCGTCCGGGGAGCTGTTTTTT	CASRILGASGELFF
NA	NA	TRBV20-1	TRBJ1-1	TGCAGTGCTCGTACACAGGGTGAAGCTTTCTTT	CSARTQGEAFF
NA	NA	TRBV6-1	TRBJ1-4	TGTGCCAGCAGTGATACTTTGCGCGGAGGGTCAGCTGAAAAACTGTTTTTT	CASSDTLRGGSAEKLFF
few	TRBD1	TRBV5-6	TRBJ1-1	TGTGCCAGCAGCTTGGGGACAGGCCTCCTCATGAACACTGAAGCTTTCTTT	CASSLGTGLLMNTEAFF
NA	NA	TRBV6-5	TRBJ1-3	TGTGCCAGCAGTTACTCGAGTCCCTCTGGAAACACCATATATTTT	CASSYSSPSGNTIYF
NA	TRBD1	TRBV11-3	TRBJ2-3	TGTGCCAGCAGCTTACAGGGGGCAACAGATACGCAGTATTTT	CASSLQGATDTQYF
NA	TRBD1	TRBV13	TRBJ1-2	TGTGCCAGCAGCTCCTTGGACAGGGCTAACTATGGCTACACCTTC	CASSSLDRANYGYTF
NA	NA	TRBV7-3	TRBJ1-3	TGTGCCAGCAGCTTAACCACGGGAGACACCATATATTTT	CASSLTTGDTIYF
NA	TRBD1	TRBV4-1	TRBJ1-2	TGCGCCAGCAGCCAACCATTAAGTCGACAGGGTTTGGGTGGCTACACCTTC	CASSQPLSRQGLGGYTF
NA	TRBD1	TRBV19	TRBJ1-5	TGTGCCAGTAGTATCCAGGGGGCTCTTAGCAATCAGCCCCAGCATTTT	CASSIQGALSNQPQHF
NA	TRBD1	TRBV18	TRBJ2-5	TGTGCCAGCTCACCGAGTGGGACAGGGGTGCAAGAGACCCAGTACTTC	CASSPSGTGVQETQYF
NA	NA	TRBV5-4	TRBJ2-1	TGTGCCAGCAGCTTTTTCAGCTACAATGAGCAGTTCTTC	CASSFFSYNEQFF
few	NA	TRBV19	TRBJ2-3	TGTGCCAGTACAGGGTTACTAAGCACAGATACGCAGTATTTT	CASTGLLSTDTQYF
NA	TRBD1	TRBV15	TRBJ2-1	TGTGCCACCAGCCCACAACAGGGGGCGAGTAATGAGCAGTTCTTC	CATSPQQGASNEQFF
few	TRBD1	TRBV6-4	TRBJ2-3	TGTGCCAGCAGTGAGGGGACAGCGTCAGATACGCAGTATTTT	CASSEGTASDTQYF
NA	TRBD1	TRBV18	TRBJ2-6	TGTGCCAGCTCACTAGGACAGGCGGTCTCTGGGGCCAACGTCCTGACTTTC	CASSLGQAVSGANVLTF
NA	NA	TRBV10-1	TRBJ1-1	TGCGCCAGCAGTGAAGAGATCAACACTGAAGCTTTCTTT	CASSEEINTEAFF
NA	TRBD1	TRBV7-2	TRBJ2-1	TGTGCCAGCAGCTTACGCCCAGGGGGCTCCTACAATGAGCAGTTCTTC	CASSLRPGGSYNEQFF
NA	TRBD1	TRBV2	TRBJ2-5	TGTGCCAGCAGTACACAGGGGGCATCTAGCAGAGAGACCCAGTACTTC	CASSTQGASSRETQYF
NA	NA	TRBV5-4	TRBJ2-5	TGTGCCAGCAGCACCAACCCGACCCCGGCAGGGTCCCAGTACTTC	CASSTNPTPAGSQYF
NA	TRBD2	TRBV29-1	TRBJ2-1	TGCAGCGTTGTACTAGCGGGGGAAAATGAGCAGTTCTTC	CSVVLAGENEQFF
NA	TRBD2	TRBV7-6	TRBJ2-3	TGTGCCAGCAGCCCGGGGACTAGCTTCACTGATACGCAGTATTTT	CASSPGTSFTDTQYF
NA	NA	TRBV7-2	TRBJ1-6	TGTGCCAGCAGCACTTCACAGGGACCCCTCCACTTT	CASSTSQGPLHF
NA	NA	TRBV4-3	TRBJ2-6	TGCGCCAGCAGCCAAGATCCCCCTGTGTCGGTCCCTGGGGCCAACGTCCTGACTTTC	CASSQDPPVSVPGANVLTF
few	TRBD1	TRBV6-1	TRBJ1-1	TGTGCCAGCAGCGGTTGGACAGGGTCGAACACTGAAGCTTTCTTT	CASSGWTGSNTEAFF
NA	NA	TRBV7-2	TRBJ2-7	TGTGCCAGCAGCCCCAGGGTTGCATACGAGCAGTACTTC	CASSPRVAYEQYF
NA	NA	TRBV25-1	TRBJ2-7	TGTGCCAGCAGTGACCCTCCCCCTCAGGGGGGCGAGCAGTACTTC	CASSDPPPQGGEQYF
NA	NA	TRBV6-1	TRBJ1-2	TGTGCCAGCAGTGAGCGGAACAGGGCGGGCGGCTACACCTTC	CASSERNRAGGYTF
few	TRBD1	TRBV19	TRBJ1-2	TGTGCCAGTAGTGCGACTTGGACAGGGAAAGCTAACTATGGCTACACCTTC	CASSATWTGKANYGYTF